This T cell receptor (beta chain) was obtained from a study of blood T cell repertoires in COVID-19. As for the study in general: The cDNA or gDNA used as material had been derived from T cells, B-cell-depleted T cells, or PBMCs.

In the original workflow: It was from reference gene primer amplification that nucleated cell counts were estimated. Sequencing used immunoSEQ multiplex PCR; TCRdb keeps in-frame clones, though not all of them. V and J calls and clone size are those listed in that table; D and trimming were worked out from the DNA. The profile shows some 80,000 clones, 75% to 90% of them singletons. This TCR was sampled from a human donor in a cohort sampled during active COVID-19. The sample taken for sequencing was peripheral blood.

The CDR3 here is CASSSGQGNTEAFF. In nucleotides, the CDR3 is TGCGCCAGCAGCTCCGGACAGGGTAACACTGAAGCTTTCTTT. This chain uses TRBV5-1 with TRBJ1-1; TRBD1 matches 8 bases. This CDR3 has 14 residues. In germline, CDR1 is SGHRS, CDR2 YFSETQ. V shed 3 bases and J 2 bases; nucleotides not matched to a gene: 3. Complete variable domain (other parts from reference TRBV5-1 and TRBJ1-1): KAGVTQTPRYLIKTRGQQVTLSCSPISGHRSVSWYQQTPGQGLQFLFEYFSETQRNKGNFPGRFSGRQFSNSRSEMNVSTLELGDSALYLCASSSGQGNTEAFFGQGTRLTVV.